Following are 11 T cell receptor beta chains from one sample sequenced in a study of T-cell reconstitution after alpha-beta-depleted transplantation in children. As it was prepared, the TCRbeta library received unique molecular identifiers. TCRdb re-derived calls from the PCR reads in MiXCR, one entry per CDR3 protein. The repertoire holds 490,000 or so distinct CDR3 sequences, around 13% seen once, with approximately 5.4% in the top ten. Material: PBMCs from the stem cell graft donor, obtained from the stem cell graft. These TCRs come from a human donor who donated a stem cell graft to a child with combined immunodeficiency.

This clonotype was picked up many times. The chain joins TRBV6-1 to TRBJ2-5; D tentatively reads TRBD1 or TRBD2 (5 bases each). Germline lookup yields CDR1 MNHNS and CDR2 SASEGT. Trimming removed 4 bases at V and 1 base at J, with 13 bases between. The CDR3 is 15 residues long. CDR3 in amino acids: CASSASWDPQETQYF. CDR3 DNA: TGTGCCAGCAGTGCAAGTTGGGACCCCCAAGAGACCCAGTACTTC.

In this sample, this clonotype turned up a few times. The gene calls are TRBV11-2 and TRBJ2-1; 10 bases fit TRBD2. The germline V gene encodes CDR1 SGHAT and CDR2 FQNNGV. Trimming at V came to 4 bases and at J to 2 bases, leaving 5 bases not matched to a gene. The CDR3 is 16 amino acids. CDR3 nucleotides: TGTGCCAGCAGCTCACTAGCGGGGCGGACCTACAATGAGCAGTTCTTC. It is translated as CASSSLAGRTYNEQFF.

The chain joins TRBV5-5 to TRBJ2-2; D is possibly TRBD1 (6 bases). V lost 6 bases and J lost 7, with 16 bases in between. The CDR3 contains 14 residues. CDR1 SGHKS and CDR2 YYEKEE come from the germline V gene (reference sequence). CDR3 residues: CASTTRTANGELFF. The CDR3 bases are TGTGCCAGCACCACCCGGACAGCTAACGGGGAGCTGTTTTTT.

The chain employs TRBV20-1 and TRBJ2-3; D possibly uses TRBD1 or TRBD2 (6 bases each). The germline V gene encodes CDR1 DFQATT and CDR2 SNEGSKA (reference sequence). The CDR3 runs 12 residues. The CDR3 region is CSRGESTDTQYF. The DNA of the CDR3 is TGCTCGAGGGGGGAGAGCACAGATACGCAGTATTTT.

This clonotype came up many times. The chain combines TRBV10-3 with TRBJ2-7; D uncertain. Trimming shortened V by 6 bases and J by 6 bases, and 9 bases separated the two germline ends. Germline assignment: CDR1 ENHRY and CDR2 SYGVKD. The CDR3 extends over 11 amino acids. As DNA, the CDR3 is TGTGCCATCAGGGGAACGACCGAGCAGTACTTC. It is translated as CAIRGTTEQYF.

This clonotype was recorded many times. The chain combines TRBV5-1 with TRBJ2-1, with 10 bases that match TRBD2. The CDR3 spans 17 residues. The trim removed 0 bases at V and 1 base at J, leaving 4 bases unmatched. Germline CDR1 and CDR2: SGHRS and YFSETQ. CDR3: CASSLGASGGSYNEQFF. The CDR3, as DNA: TGCGCCAGCAGCTTGGGAGCTAGCGGGGGTTCCTACAATGAGCAGTTCTTC.

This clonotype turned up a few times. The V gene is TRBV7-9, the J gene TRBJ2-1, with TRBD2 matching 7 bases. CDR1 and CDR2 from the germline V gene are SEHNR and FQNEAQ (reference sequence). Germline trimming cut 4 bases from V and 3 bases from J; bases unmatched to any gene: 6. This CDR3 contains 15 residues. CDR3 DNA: TGTGCCAGCAGCTACCCCAGCGGGGTCTACAATGAGCAGTTCTTC. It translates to CASSYPSGVYNEQFF.

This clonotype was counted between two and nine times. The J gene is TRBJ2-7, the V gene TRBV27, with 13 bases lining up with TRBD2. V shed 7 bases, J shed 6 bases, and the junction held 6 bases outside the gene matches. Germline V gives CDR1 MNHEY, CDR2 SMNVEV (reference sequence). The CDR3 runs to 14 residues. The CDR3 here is CASNTGTSGVEQYF. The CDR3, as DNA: TGTGCCAGCAATACCGGGACTAGCGGGGTCGAGCAGTACTTC.

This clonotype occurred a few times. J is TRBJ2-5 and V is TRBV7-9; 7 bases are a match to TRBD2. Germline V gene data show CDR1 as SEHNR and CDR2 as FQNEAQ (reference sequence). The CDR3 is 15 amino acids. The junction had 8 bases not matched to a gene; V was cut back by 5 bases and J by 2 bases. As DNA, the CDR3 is TGTGCCAGCAGCCTCGCCGGGGGGTCTCAAGAGACCCAGTACTTC. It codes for CASSLAGGSQETQYF.

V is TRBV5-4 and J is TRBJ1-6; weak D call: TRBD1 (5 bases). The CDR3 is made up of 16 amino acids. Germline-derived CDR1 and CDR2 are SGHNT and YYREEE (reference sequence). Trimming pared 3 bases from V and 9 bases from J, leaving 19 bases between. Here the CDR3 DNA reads TGTGCCAGCAGCTCTGGCGGGACCATGGGTGGTTCACCCCTCCACTTT. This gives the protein CASSSGGTMGGSPLHF.

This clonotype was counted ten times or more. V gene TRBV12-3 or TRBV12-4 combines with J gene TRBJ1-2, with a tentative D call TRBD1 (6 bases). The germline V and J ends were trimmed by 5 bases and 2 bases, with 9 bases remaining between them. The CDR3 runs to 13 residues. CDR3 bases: TGTGCCAGCAGTCGAGGGGGAAACTATGGCTACACCTTC. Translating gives CASSRGGNYGYTF.